The clone carrying this TCR beta chain was counted ten times or more. Its antigen remains unidentified. This sample was included in a study of regulatory T cells in long-lasting Graves disease. Study-level points and caveats: Persistent Graves' patients showed less TCR diversity than newly diagnosed ones. Study of thyroid tissue was not done, with only peripheral blood studied.

The sample's time point: newly diagnosed GD, antithyroid drugs for less than 3 months. PBMC RNA was the source of the TCR library. CDR3 regions were amplified by Arm-PCR using iRepertoire HTBI primers to build TCR beta libraries. Authors' methods: Across all samples, more than 60 TRBV segments and 15 or so TRBJ segments were identified. TCRdb reprocessed the multiplex PCR reads with MiXCR, giving one entry per CDR3 protein. TCRdb's processing, not the authors', yielded these V and J calls. The repertoire consists of about 470,000 distinct CDR3 sequences, with around 16% occurring once and the leading ten covering 12%. CDR1 and CDR2 from the germline V gene are LGHDT and YNNKEL (reference sequence). V was trimmed by 4 bases and J by 1 base, leaving 15 bases between them. The CDR3 is made up of 16 amino acids. The data were also submitted as part of a second study, on T cells in Graves' hyperthyroidism and ophthalmopathy. That publication notes: The study based diagnoses on clinical symptoms, serum thyroxine and TRAb, thyroid ultrasound and orbital computed tomography.

The source is a middle-aged man with Graves disease. Specimen: peripheral blood mononuclear cells (PBMCs), collected at new diagnosis, from a patient treated with antithyroid drugs. This chain connects TRBV3-1 to TRBJ2-3, with D possibly being TRBD2 (6 bases). Written as DNA, the CDR3 is TGTGCCAGCAGCCCCTATGCTGCGGGGCGCACAGATACGCAGTATTTT. Protein product: CASSPYAAGRTDTQYF.